Described below is a single T cell receptor (beta chain) sequence and its context. As yet, its antigen is unknown. The primer mix had 60 Vbeta and 13 Jbeta primers. Using immunoSEQ multiplex PCR, the repertoire was profiled, and TCRdb retains in-frame clones only, with some absent. The table has 100,000 or so clones, roughly 66% seen once. This entry comes from a study of cytomegalovirus exposure and HLA in healthy donors. Study conclusions and caveats: The authors later found TCR association rates varying by HLA locus, with DRB1 most and HLA-C fewest.

This clonotype originated in a man younger than 45 in good health and CMV-seronegative. What was sequenced was PBMCs.

CDR3 region: CASSSSSGGADTQYF. CDR3 sequence (DNA): TGCGCCAGCAGCTCCTCTAGCGGGGGGGCTGATACGCAGTATTTT. This rearrangement joins TRBV5-1 to TRBJ2-3; TRBD2 agrees at 12 bases. With V trimmed by 3 bases and J by 6 bases, 5 bases remained unmatched. Per the germline V gene, CDR1 is SGHRS and CDR2 is YFSETQ. CDR3 length: 15 amino acids.